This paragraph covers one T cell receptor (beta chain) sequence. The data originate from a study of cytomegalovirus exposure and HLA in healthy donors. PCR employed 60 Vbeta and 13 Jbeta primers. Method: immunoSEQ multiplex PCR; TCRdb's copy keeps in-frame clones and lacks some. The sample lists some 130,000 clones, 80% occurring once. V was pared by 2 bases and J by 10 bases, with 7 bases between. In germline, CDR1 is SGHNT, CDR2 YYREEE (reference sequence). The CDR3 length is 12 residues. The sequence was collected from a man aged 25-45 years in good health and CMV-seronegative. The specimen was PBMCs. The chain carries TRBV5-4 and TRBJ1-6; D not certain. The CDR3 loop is CASSFGASPLHF. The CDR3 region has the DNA TGTGCCAGCAGCTTCGGAGCCTCACCCCTCCACTTT.